This T cell receptor (beta chain) was found in a study of long-term antiretroviral therapy in people with HIV. Study-wide context: Earliest sampling preceded the 2015 immediate-ART recommendation by about a decade.

It was version v3.0 of the immunoSEQ assay that was run at survey level. Using immunoSEQ multiplex PCR, the repertoire was profiled, and TCRdb retains in-frame clones only, with some absent. The table lists some 31,000 clones, about 85% of them singletons. Broader study findings: Pre-ART-expanded clones dominated the repertoire at all time points. Someone took the blood between 2004 and 2017, maybe while older ART regimens were in use. ART adherence, viral resistance and therapy changes were undocumented.

The germline V gene encodes CDR1 SGHNT and CDR2 YYREEE (reference sequence). The CDR3 extends over 11 amino acids. The V end was cut by 0 bases, the J end by 3 bases, with 0 bases between. Turning to this clone: Its antigen is not identified.

The receptor comes from a man younger than 30 with HIV. The source material was unsorted PBMCs, sampled 1.1 years after starting antiretroviral therapy. This chain connects TRBV5-4 to TRBJ1-1; D is uncertain. In DNA, the CDR3 is TGTGCCAGCAGCTTGGACACTGAAGCTTTCTTT. Translating gives CASSLDTEAFF.